This TCR beta chain stems from a study of identical twins. Overall study findings and caveats: Zero-insertion analyses were open to partial confounding by invariant MAIT and iNKT cells. With abundant cord blood beta clonotypes, insertions were fewer; memory repertoires showed no such pattern.

A universal primer site came from template switching; cDNA carried unique molecular identifiers. A single record per CDR3 protein comes from TCRdb applying MiXCR to the 5' RACE reads. The data show 1.5 million to 2 million distinct CDR3 sequences, under 35% seen once. The V end was cut by 1 base, the J end by 5 bases, with 5 bases between. CDR3 length equals 11 residues. From germline, CDR1 is SQVTM and CDR2 ANQGSEA. This clonotype was seen repeatedly, ten times or more. The antigen remains undetermined. J is TRBJ1-2 and V is TRBV29-1, with D unresolved. The receptor comes from a newborn girl in good health. Sequencing was done on a sample of cord blood. CDR3 sequence reads: CSVEARYGYTF. The CDR3 DNA follows: TGCAGCGTTGAAGCCCGTTATGGCTACACCTTC.